This T cell receptor (beta chain) is drawn from a study of metastatic and nonmetastatic thyroid tumors. Nobody among the patients had been given any treatment before thyroid surgery. Through MiXCR, TCRdb re-clonotyped the PCR reads. The sample holds 39,000 or so clones, 15% to 20% seen once. This clone was detected many times. Its antigen is as yet unknown. Study-wide results and caveats: Reportedly, malignant thyroid tumors had significantly higher TCR beta diversity than benign nodules, in blood and tumor.

The V end was cut by 3 bases, the J end by 0 bases, with 12 bases between. Germline V gene sequence: CDR1 LNHDA, CDR2 SQIVND (reference sequence). The CDR3 loop spans 17 amino acids. Sequenced material: blood. The sequence came from a female donor with papillary thyroid cancer or a benign thyroid nodule (not recorded which). Some clones in this sample may be carry-over from other donors' samples. This sequence joins TRBV19 and TRBJ2-6; D assignment may be TRBD1 or TRBD2 (5 bases each). The CDR3 DNA follows: TGTGCCAGTAGTATGGGGGACGCCAGCTCTGGGGCCAACGTCCTGACTTTC. It specifies CASSMGDASSGANVLTF.